The 9 T cell receptor beta chains presented below share a single source sample, sequenced in a study of response to subunit inactivated influenza vaccine. TCRdb reprocessed the RT-PCR reads via MiXCR and lists one record per CDR3 protein. Of some 570,000 distinct CDR3 sequences listed, around 11% are singletons. These same records also appear under a second study, on T cells expressing NK-cell markers. That work states: Scientists made TCR beta cDNA using 5'RACE template switching with UMIs.

Sequencing was performed on PBMCs from blood, taken on the day of vaccination. These receptors were collected from a man aged 45-65 years who received an inactivated influenza vaccine.

This clonotype has at least ten counts. The V and J genes are TRBV6-1 and TRBJ1-6; D unclear. Germline V gene lookup returns CDR1 MNHNS and CDR2 SASEGT. The CDR3 runs 15 residues. Trimming cost V 8 bases and J 0 bases, with 11 bases left between them. CDR3 sequence: CASHHWSSYNSPLHF. CDR3 nucleotide sequence: TGTGCCAGCCACCACTGGAGCTCCTATAATTCACCCCTCCACTTT.

This clonotype has more than one count but fewer than ten. The V and J genes are TRBV6-6 and TRBJ2-2; D ambiguous. V lost 11 bases, J lost 0 bases, and 10 bases lay in between. CDR3 length: 13 amino acids. Germline CDR1 is MNHNY and CDR2 is SVGAGI (reference sequence). This chain's CDR3 is CAGEDTNTGELFF. As DNA, the CDR3 is TGTGCCGGCGAGGATACGAACACCGGGGAGCTGTTTTTT.

The genes are TRBV5-1 and TRBJ2-1; 13 bases are a match to TRBD2. This CDR3 contains 16 residues. Germline V gives CDR1 SGHRS, CDR2 YFSETQ. The J segment lost 8 bases and the V segment lost 5 bases, leaving 10 bases of the junction unmatched. The CDR3 here is CASRLPGLAGTDEQFF. The CDR3 nucleotides are TGCGCCAGCAGGCTACCGGGACTAGCGGGGACAGATGAGCAGTTCTTC.

This clonotype occurred many times. The DNA for the CDR3 is TGTGCTAGTGGGAAAGACAGGGAGACTGAAGCTTTCTTT. Translation: CASGKDRETEAFF. V and J are TRBV12-5 and TRBJ1-1; 7 bases align to TRBD1. Germline loops: CDR1 LGHNT, CDR2 FRNRAP. V lost 6 bases, J lost 5 bases, and 6 bases stayed unmatched. CDR3 length equals 13 residues.

This clonotype was seen ten or more times. The chain has TRBV12-3 or TRBV12-4 and TRBJ1-4; no firm D call. This CDR3 is 15 amino acids long. V was shortened by 0 bases and J by 0 bases, with 5 bases between the two germline ends. Here the CDR3 DNA reads TGTGCCAGCAGTTTAGCTTCAGCAACTAATGAAAAACTGTTTTTT. The encoded protein is CASSLASATNEKLFF.

Concerning this clonotype: Germline and junction disagree at one end, which may indicate a read error. The chain carries TRBV14 and TRBJ2-5; no firm D call. This CDR3 has 15 residues. Germline V lookup: CDR1 SGHDN, CDR2 FVKESK. The CDR3 bases are TGTGCCAGCAACCAAAGGACCCTTTTCCAAGAGACCCAGTACTTC. It codes for CASNQRTLFQETQYF.

The V and J genes are TRBV9 and TRBJ2-1; 11 bases map to TRBD2. CDR3 size: 16 residues. Germline-derived CDR1 and CDR2 are SGDLS and YYNGEE. Losses at the gene ends were 5 bases for V and 8 bases for J; bases not matched to a gene: 12. CDR3 residues: CASSETSGKTFDEQFF. The CDR3 region has the DNA TGTGCCAGCAGTGAGACTAGCGGGAAAACCTTCGATGAGCAGTTCTTC.

The chain couples TRBV10-3 to TRBJ2-1, with D unresolved. CDR1 and CDR2 (germline): ENHRY, SYGVKD. Trimming took off 10 bases at V and 8 bases at J, with 15 bases between the two ends. This CDR3 has 12 amino acids. The CDR3 reads CARGSTLHEQFF. The CDR3 DNA reads as TGTGCCAGGGGATCGACCCTCCATGAGCAGTTCTTC.

This chain uses TRBV14 with TRBJ2-5; D is perhaps TRBD2 (6 bases). The CDR3 is made up of 14 amino acids. V lost 2 bases to trimming and J lost 7 bases, with 14 bases between them. CDR1 is SGHDN and CDR2 is FVKESK in the germline V gene. For the CDR3, the DNA is TGTGCCAGCAGCCAAATCCGGGGGAAAGGGACCCAGTACTTC. Translation gives CASSQIRGKGTQYF.